One and the same sample provided the 26 T cell receptor beta chains below, sequenced in a study of T cells in women clearing cervical HPV infection. This table comes from immunoSEQ multiplex PCR, and its TCRdb copy is limited to in-frame clones, with some not included. The sample table includes about 22,000 clones. The sequenced material came from blood buffy coat. Every receptor here comes from a woman between 18 and 75 years old with a cervical HPV16 infection that either progressed to CIN3+ or cleared (not recorded which).

To note about this clone: The read finishes 3 residues shy of the CDR3 end, and the germline J gene is used to complete it. The V call is TRBV20-1, the J call TRBJ1-5; no clear D gene. V lost 4 bases and J lost 2, with 15 bases in between. This CDR3 has 15 residues. Germline V CDR1 and CDR2: DFQATT, SNEGSKA (reference sequence). This chain's CDR3 is CSAIKPNAGNQPQHF. The sequenced part of the CDR3 DNA is TGCAGTGCTATTAAACCCAACGCGGGCAATCAGCCC.

With respect to this clone: The read terminates 3 residues before the CDR3 end, so the remaining end is supplied by the germline J gene. The V and J genes are TRBV7-2 and TRBJ1-2; no firm D call. CDR3 size: 13 residues. Germline V lookup: CDR1 SGHTA, CDR2 FQGNSA. The ends were cut back, 6 bases at V and 1 base at J, with 9 bases in the middle. CDR3 sequence reads: CASSAGSNYGYTF. The covered CDR3 bases are TGTGCCAGCAGTGCGGGGAGTAACTATGGC.

About this clone itself: The read gets to within 3 residues of the CDR3 end, and the germline J gene fills in the rest. The chain joins TRBV18 to TRBJ1-2, with D maybe TRBD1 (5 bases). Between the trimmed V and J ends, which lost 5 bases and 4 bases, there was a span of 11 bases. Germline CDR1 is KGHSH and CDR2 is LQKENI. The CDR3 contains 13 residues. This CDR3 reads CASSTDSAYGYTF. The covered CDR3 bases are TGTGCCAGCTCAACCGACAGCGCCTATGGC. The full variable domain, in which reference TRBV18 and TRBJ1-2 provide the parts outside the CDR3, is NAGVMQNPRHLVRRRGQEARLRCSPMKGHSHVYWYRQLPEEGLKFMVYLQKENIIDESGMPKERFSAEFPKEGPSILRIQQVVRGDSAAYFCASSTDSAYGYTFGSGTRLTVV.

Remarks on this clone: The read gets to within 3 residues of the CDR3 end, and the germline J gene fills in the rest. This sequence joins TRBV5-1 and TRBJ1-2; a possible D gene is TRBD1 (6 bases). V was shortened by 6 bases and J by 2 bases, with 8 bases between the two germline ends. The CDR3 sequence is 12 residues long. Germline V gives CDR1 SGHRS, CDR2 YFSETQ. The part of the CDR3 DNA that was read is TGCGCCAGCAAAACAGGGAACTATGGC. It is translated as CASKTGNYG. The entire CDR3 protein is CASKTGNYGYTF.

With respect to this clone: Read sequence stops 3 residues before the CDR3 end, and the germline J gene provides the missing end. This chain connects TRBV2 to TRBJ1-4; a possible D gene is TRBD1 (6 bases). Germline V lookup: CDR1 SNHLY, CDR2 FYNNEI. The CDR3 runs 14 residues. V was shortened by 4 bases and J by 7 bases, with 13 bases between the two germline ends. The sequenced CDR3 bases are TGTGCCAGCAGTGGGACCTTAGGGGGTGAAAAA. Its translation is CASSGTLGGEK. The full-length CDR3 reads as CASSGTLGGEKLFF.

As to this clone: The read falls 3 residues short of the CDR3 end, and the missing part is taken from the germline J gene. The V and J genes are TRBV12-3 or TRBV12-4 and TRBJ2-2; D not resolved. The V end lost 3 bases, the J end lost 4 bases, and 9 bases lay between the germline ends. The CDR3 length is 14 residues. The CDR3 sequence: CASSFLQATGELFF. Incomplete CDR3 DNA: TGTGCCAGCAGTTTTCTCCAAGCCACCGGGGAG.

Concerning this clone: The read gets to within 3 residues of the CDR3 end, and the germline J gene fills in the rest. V and J are TRBV6-1 and TRBJ1-5; possibly TRBD1 for D (6 bases). V was cut by 4 bases and J by 8 bases, with 15 bases left in between. From germline, CDR1 is MNHNS and CDR2 SASEGT. The CDR3 spans 14 residues. CDR3 region: CASSGRGPWEPQHF. The CDR3 bases that were read are TGTGCCAGCAGTGGCAGGGGCCCCTGGGAGCCC.

Concerning this clone itself: The CDR3 end falls 3 residues outside the read, so it is completed with the germline J gene. V usage is TRBV6-2 or TRBV6-3 and J usage is TRBJ1-5; D might be TRBD1 (6 bases). Germline assignment: CDR1 MNHEY and CDR2 SVGEGT. This CDR3 region has 13 residues. V was pared by 6 bases and J by 5 bases, with 11 bases between. The chain's CDR3 is CASRQGFHQPQHF. The part of the CDR3 DNA that was read is TGTGCCAGCAGACAGGGTTTCCATCAGCCC.

As to this clone: The CDR3 end lies 3 residues beyond the end of the read and is filled in from the germline J gene. The chain is built from TRBV30 and TRBJ1-5; 10 bases line up with TRBD1. Unmatched junction bases numbered 1, after V lost 2 bases and J lost 6 bases. The CDR3 has 13 amino acids. Per the germline V gene, CDR1 is GTSNPN and CDR2 is SVGIG (reference sequence). The CDR3 spells CAWSRTGGQPQHF. The sequenced CDR3 bases are TGTGCCTGGAGTCGGACAGGGGGTCAGCCC.

Comment on this clone: The observed sequence ends 3 residues before the CDR3 terminus, with the missing tail filled in from the germline J gene. This chain joins TRBV7-2 and TRBJ2-7; 12 bases match TRBD2. The germline V gene encodes CDR1 SGHTA and CDR2 FQGNSA. The ends lost 2 bases at V and 4 bases at J; junction bases unmatched: 0. The CDR3 has 14 residues. The sequenced part of the CDR3 DNA is TGTGCCAGCAGCTTAACTAGCGGGAGGTACGAG. Protein product: CASSLTSGRYE. The complete CDR3 protein is CASSLTSGRYEQYF.

Comment on this clone: The read terminates 3 residues before the CDR3 end, so the remaining end is supplied by the germline J gene. V is TRBV30 and J is TRBJ2-7; 10 bases are a match to TRBD1. The germline V gene has CDR1 GTSNPN and CDR2 SVGIG (reference sequence). The CDR3 is 13 amino acids. V was clipped by 2 bases and J by 4 bases; unmatched bases: 2. The CDR3 DNA, read in part, is TGTGCCTGGAGTAGGGGACAGGGGTACGAG. Protein product: CAWSRGQGYE. The CDR3 as a whole reads CAWSRGQGYEQYF.

As to this clone: The read terminates 3 residues ahead of where the CDR3 ends, so the germline J gene completes it. This chain uses TRBV7-2 with TRBJ2-6; D remains unclear. The CDR3 sequence is 17 residues long. The V end was cut by 0 bases, the J end by 4 bases, with 13 bases between. The germline CDR1 and CDR2 sequences are SGHTA and FQGNSA. This CDR3 reads CASSLATAPRGANVLTF. The CDR3 DNA, read in part, is TGTGCCAGCAGCTTAGCCACAGCTCCCCGCGGGGCCAACGTC.

A remark on this clone: Read coverage stops 3 residues before the CDR3 terminus; the germline J gene supplies the remainder. The chain carries TRBV20-1 and TRBJ1-1; D is possibly TRBD1 (6 bases). The CDR3 is made up of 15 amino acids. V lost 3 bases, J lost 1 base, and 15 bases lay in between. CDR1 DFQATT and CDR2 SNEGSKA come from the germline V gene (reference sequence). CDR3 region: CSARFSTGRNTEAFF. The sequenced part of the CDR3 DNA is TGCAGTGCTAGGTTCTCGACAGGCCGGAACACTGAA.

Details on this clone: The CDR3 goes on 3 residues after the read ends, and that part is filled in from the germline J gene. The chain joins TRBV9 to TRBJ1-1, with D possibly TRBD1 on 6 matching bases. The V gene lost 2 bases and the J gene lost 3 bases, with 14 bases spanning the gap. CDR3 length: 15 residues. CDR1 is SGDLS, CDR2 YYNGEE, per germline. The CDR3 region is CASSVGGRMYTEAFF. The CDR3 bases that were read are TGTGCCAGCAGCGTGGGGGGGCGGATGTACACTGAA. The variable domain in full, with the rest retrieved from reference TRBV9 and TRBJ1-1, is DSGVTQTPKHLITATGQRVTLRCSPRSGDLSVYWYQQSLDQGLQFLIQYYNGEERAKGNILERFSAQQFPDLHSELNLSSLELGDSALYFCASSVGGRMYTEAFFGQGTRLTVV.

As concerns this clone: The read comes to an end 3 residues before the CDR3 does, leaving the germline J gene to fill in the end. The chain couples TRBV20-1 to TRBJ2-1; 8 positions match TRBD2. The V gene's germline CDR1 is DFQATT and CDR2 SNEGSKA (reference sequence). The CDR3 extends over 16 amino acids. Losses at the gene ends were 3 bases for V and 1 base for J; bases not matched to a gene: 8. Partial CDR3 DNA: TGCAGTGCTAGGTATGCGGGGGGCGCTTCCTACAATGAG. Protein sequence: CSARYAGGASYNE. The full CDR3 is CSARYAGGASYNEQFF.

On this clone: The CDR3 extends 3 residues past the end of the read, so its final part is completed from the germline J gene. J is TRBJ2-7 and V is TRBV2; D is unclear. The germline V gene encodes CDR1 SNHLY and CDR2 FYNNEI. The CDR3 consists of 11 residues. Trimming removed 6 bases at V and 2 bases at J, with 5 bases between. This CDR3 reads CASRAAYEQYF. Incomplete CDR3 DNA: TGTGCCAGCAGGGCAGCCTACGAG.

As concerns this clone: The CDR3 extends 3 residues past the end of the read, so its final part is completed from the germline J gene. The chain has TRBV5-1 and TRBJ1-1; D is unclear. Trimming cost V 4 bases and J 6 bases, with 10 bases left between them. The CDR3 is 12 residues long. Germline V gene data show CDR1 as SGHRS and CDR2 as YFSETQ. The DNA read from the CDR3 is TGCGCCAGCAGCGGAGACTTCGCTGAA. This codes for CASSGDFAE. The CDR3, in full, reads CASSGDFAEAFF.

In regard to this clone: Read sequence stops 3 residues before the CDR3 end, and the germline J gene provides the missing end. V and J are TRBV19 and TRBJ2-1; D is possibly TRBD1 (7 bases). With 3 bases removed from V and 9 bases from J, the gap between germline ends came to 18 bases. The CDR3 sequence is 15 residues long. Germline CDR1 LNHDA, CDR2 SQIVND (reference sequence). CDR3: CASSIGGRGAAEQFF. Incomplete CDR3 DNA: TGTGCCAGTAGTATCGGTGGCAGGGGGGCGGCTGAG. Using reference TRBV19 and TRBJ2-1 for the parts outside the CDR3, the full variable domain is DGGITQSPKYLFRKEGQNVTLSCEQNLNHDAMYWYRQDPGQGLRLIYYSQIVNDFQKGDIAEGYSVSREKKESFPLTVTSAQKNPTAFYLCASSIGGRGAAEQFFGPGTRLTVL.

This clone ranks as medium-sized in terms of frequency. The missing CDR3 end, 3 residues past where the read stops, is filled in from the germline J gene. This chain uses TRBV20-1 with TRBJ2-4; TRBD2 matches 13 bases. The CDR3 extends over 17 amino acids. Germline V gene lookup returns CDR1 DFQATT and CDR2 SNEGSKA (reference sequence). The V segment lost 2 bases and the J segment 7 bases; nucleotides outside the gene matches: 11. CDR3 loop: CSARPLRTSGSRNIQYF. The part of the CDR3 DNA that was read is TGCAGTGCTAGACCCCTTAGGACTAGCGGGAGTAGGAACATT.

For this clone: The CDR3 end is not reached by the read, which stops 3 residues before it; the germline J gene fills it in. The V and J genes are TRBV7-9 and TRBJ2-7, with D perhaps TRBD2 (5 bases). This CDR3 is 15 amino acids long. Trimming shortened V by 5 bases and J by 0 bases, and 14 bases separated the two germline ends. Germline assignment: CDR1 SEHNR and CDR2 FQNEAQ (reference sequence). The DNA read from the CDR3 is TGTGCCAGCAGCCGTTCCCTAAGCGGCTCCTACGAG. Translating it yields CASSRSLSGSYE. The full CDR3 sequence reads CASSRSLSGSYEQYF.

Remarks on this clone: Read sequence stops 3 residues before the CDR3 end, and the germline J gene provides the missing end. The V gene is TRBV2, the J gene TRBJ2-1, with 7 bases fitting TRBD1. V lost 3 bases, J lost 4 bases, and 3 bases stayed unmatched. This CDR3 spans 14 amino acids. Germline V CDR1 and CDR2: SNHLY, FYNNEI. The CDR3 loop is CASSEGTAYNEQFF. The part of the CDR3 DNA that was read is TGTGCCAGCAGTGAGGGGACAGCTTACAATGAG.

Regarding this clone: Read sequence stops 3 residues before the CDR3 end, and the germline J gene provides the missing end. This chain connects TRBV5-1 to TRBJ2-1; 9 nucleotides align to TRBD2. Losses at the gene ends were 0 bases for V and 9 bases for J; bases not matched to a gene: 7. The CDR3 contains 15 residues. From germline, CDR1 is SGHRS and CDR2 YFSETQ. The CDR3 bases that were read are TGCGCCAGCAGCTTGGCGGTAGCGGGAGATGCTGAG. Protein: CASSLAVAGDAE. The entire CDR3 sequence reads CASSLAVAGDAEQFF.

Remarks on this clone: From the germline J gene comes the end of the CDR3, since the read stops 3 residues before it. The V and J genes are TRBV2 and TRBJ2-1, with D unclear. This CDR3 comprises 13 residues. The V end lost 4 bases, the J end lost 5 bases, and 9 bases lay between the germline ends. Germline loops: CDR1 SNHLY, CDR2 FYNNEI. CDR3 bases read: TGTGCCAGCAGTGCGATTAGCAACAATGAG. The encoded protein is CASSAISNNE. The CDR3 in full is CASSAISNNEQFF.

About this clone itself: The read terminates 3 residues before the CDR3 end, so the remaining end is supplied by the germline J gene. This chain links TRBV7-9 with TRBJ2-7, with 10 bases identical to TRBD2. Germline CDR1 and CDR2: SEHNR and FQNEAQ (reference sequence). The CDR3 is made up of 13 amino acids. The trim removed 8 bases at V and 1 base at J, leaving 2 bases unmatched. CDR3 amino acids: CASGTSASYEQYF. Incomplete CDR3 DNA: TGTGCCAGCGGGACTAGCGCGTCCTACGAG.

For this clone: The DNA ends 3 residues before the CDR3 does, and the rest of the CDR3 is filled in from the germline J gene. The chain combines TRBV2 with TRBJ2-7, with 7 bases lining up with TRBD1. The CDR3 is 12 amino acids. The germline CDR1 and CDR2 sequences are SNHLY and FYNNEI. J lost 5 bases, V lost 7 bases, and 5 bases had no gene match. The CDR3 loop is CASNTQGDEQYF. CDR3 DNA, as far as it was read: TGTGCCAGCAATACTCAGGGGGACGAG.

As concerns this clone: The sequence runs out 3 residues before the end of the CDR3; the remainder is reconstructed from the germline J gene. V usage is TRBV28 and J usage is TRBJ2-7; 9 bases are shared with TRBD1. J lost 3 bases, V lost 4 bases, and 7 bases had no gene match. The CDR3 length is 15 residues. Germline V CDR1 and CDR2: MDHEN, SYDVKM. This CDR3 is CASSSPGQGGYEQYF. CDR3 DNA, as far as it was read: TGTGCCAGCAGTTCCCCGGGACAGGGAGGCTACGAG. The variable domain in full, with the rest retrieved from reference TRBV28 and TRBJ2-7, is DVKVTQSSRYLVKRTGEKVFLECVQDMDHENMFWYRQDPGLGLRLIYFSYDVKMKEKGDIPEGYSVSREKKERFSLILESASTNQTSMYLCASSSPGQGGYEQYFGPGTRLTVT.